The clone carrying this TCR beta chain was seen ten or more times. This entry comes from a study of T cells in Graves' hyperthyroidism and ophthalmopathy. RNA transcripts served as the template for amplifying TCR beta CDR3 regions. First-round RT-PCR targeting the TCR CDR3 was performed with the HTBI primer set. MiXCR was run by TCRdb on the multiplex PCR reads, yielding one entry per CDR3 protein. The table lists 750,000 to 900,000 distinct CDR3 sequences, 38% of them singletons. Lactation, pregnancy, other autoimmune disease or uncontrolled infection led to exclusion of patients. Extraction of PBMCs used roughly 9.6 ml of fresh peripheral blood. From germline, CDR1 is SNHLY and CDR2 FYNNEI. The length of the CDR3 is 15 residues. Germline trimming cut 4 bases from V and 4 bases from J; bases unmatched to any gene: 1.

The sequence was obtained from a man aged 18-30 years with Graves' hyperthyroidism. The chain couples TRBV2 to TRBJ2-5; 15 bases match TRBD2. The sample taken for sequencing was blood. The CDR3 DNA sequence: TGTGCCAGCAGTGGGGGACTAGCGGGAGGAGAGACCCAGTACTTC. Translated: CASSGGLAGGETQYF.